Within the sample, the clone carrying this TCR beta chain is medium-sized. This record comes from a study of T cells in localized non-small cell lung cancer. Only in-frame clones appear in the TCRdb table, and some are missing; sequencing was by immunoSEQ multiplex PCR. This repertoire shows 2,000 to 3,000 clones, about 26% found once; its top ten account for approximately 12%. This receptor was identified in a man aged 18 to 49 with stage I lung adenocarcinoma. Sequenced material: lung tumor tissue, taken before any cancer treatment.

CDR3 DNA sequence: TGTGCCAGCAGCGAAGAGAGGGGGACAAAGGGAGAGACCCAGTACTTC. It codes for CASSEERGTKGETQYF. This chain uses TRBV11-3 with TRBJ2-5; tentative D call: TRBD1 (6 bases). The CDR3 is 16 residues long. Trimming pared 5 bases from V and 4 bases from J, leaving 20 bases between. Germline CDR1 reads SGHNT; CDR2 reads YENEEA. Filled out from reference TRBV11-3 and TRBJ2-5, the complete variable domain reads EAGVVQSPRYKIIEKKQPVAFWCNPISGHNTLYWYLQNLGQGPELLIRYENEEAVDDSQLPKDRFSAERLKGVDSTLKIQPAELGDSAVYLCASSEERGTKGETQYFGPGTRLLVL.